One and the same sample provided the 17 T cell receptor beta chains below, sequenced in a study of T-cell memory formation after mild COVID-19. TCRdb analysed the 5' RACE reads with MiXCR anew, one entry per CDR3 protein. The table records under 300,000 distinct CDR3 sequences, roughly 17% of them present only once. Sequencing used PBMCs or a T cell subset sorted from them (not recorded which). The receptor set was obtained from a man younger than 35 who had mild COVID-19 (a few samples of this study predate the infection). Cell type and time point are not known.

This clonotype was picked up a small number of times. This chain links TRBV12-3 or TRBV12-4 with TRBJ1-3, with TRBD1 matching 7 bases. V was pared by 6 bases and J by 4 bases, with 6 bases of the junction left unmatched. This CDR3 is built from 14 residues. CDR3 loop: CASRSTGPGNTIYF. The CDR3, as DNA: TGTGCCAGCAGATCGACAGGGCCAGGAAACACCATATATTTT.

The V and J genes are TRBV6-2 or TRBV6-3 and TRBJ2-5; no definite D call. This CDR3 comprises 11 residues. V was pared by 11 bases and J by 4 bases, with 11 bases between. Germline CDR1 MNHEY, CDR2 SVGEGT. The CDR3 nucleotides read TGTGCCCCCCAATCCTCAGAGACCCAGTACTTC. Its translation: CAPQSSETQYF.

This clonotype has just a few counts. The rearrangement joins TRBV7-9 to TRBJ1-3; 8 bases are a match to TRBD1. Germline V gene lookup returns CDR1 SEHNR and CDR2 FQNEAQ (reference sequence). The CDR3 runs to 14 residues. V dropped 5 bases and J dropped 1; count of bases not matched to a gene: 1. As DNA, the CDR3 is TGTGCCAGCAGCCGGACAGGGTCTGGAAACACCATATATTTT. Translation: CASSRTGSGNTIYF.

J is TRBJ2-3 and V is TRBV12-3 or TRBV12-4; D may be TRBD1 or TRBD2 (6 bases each). The CDR3 spans 12 residues. V was trimmed by 3 bases and J by 8 bases, leaving 9 bases between them. DNA of the CDR3: TGTGCCAGCAGTTTCGGAGGGGGTACGCAGTATTTT. This encodes CASSFGGGTQYF.

This clonotype has at least ten counts. The chain combines TRBV7-9 with TRBJ2-5; D is unresolved. V shed 1 base and J shed 0 bases, with 6 bases lying between them. Germline CDR1 SEHNR, CDR2 FQNEAQ (reference sequence). This CDR3 region has 14 residues. CDR3 nucleotide sequence: TGTGCCAGCAGCTTAGAGGGTTACCAAGAGACCCAGTACTTC. Protein product: CASSLEGYQETQYF.

This sequence joins TRBV4-2 and TRBJ2-1; D not certain. Germline V lookup: CDR1 LGHNA, CDR2 YNFKEQ. This CDR3 is 13 amino acids long. Trimming shortened V by 6 bases and J by 7 bases, and 13 bases separated the two germline ends. CDR3 DNA sequence: TGTGCCAGCAGTCAACTTTTAGGGAATGAGCAGTTCTTC. It is translated as CASSQLLGNEQFF.

The chain recombines TRBV5-1 with TRBJ1-1; D not resolved. Germline CDR1 is SGHRS and CDR2 is YFSETQ. CDR3 size: 14 residues. The V end lost 3 bases, the J end lost 5 bases, and 14 bases lay between the germline ends. DNA for the CDR3: TGCGCCAGCAGCTCCTGGGAGGGAGGGACTGAAGCTTTCTTT. This translates into CASSSWEGGTEAFF.

This clonotype was seen repeatedly, ten times or more. V is TRBV13 and J is TRBJ2-1; TRBD2 matches at 9 bases. Germline loops: CDR1 PRHDT, CDR2 FYEKMQ (reference sequence). V was clipped by 4 bases and J by 7 bases; unmatched bases: 11. The CDR3 covers 16 residues. The CDR3 bases are TGTGCCAGCAGCTCTACCGGGGTAGCGGGGGAAAATGAGCAGTTCTTC. Its protein product is CASSSTGVAGENEQFF.

This clonotype was picked up a small number of times. V and J are TRBV20-1 and TRBJ2-7; 15 bases align to TRBD2. Germline CDR1 reads DFQATT; CDR2 reads SNEGSKA (reference sequence). The CDR3 is 16 residues long. Trimming took 3 bases from V and 4 from J; bases not matched to a gene: 7. The CDR3 DNA reads as TGCAGTGCTAGCCCGGGACTAGCGGGGGGTTTTTACGAGCAGTACGTC. Encoded protein: CSASPGLAGGFYEQYV.

This clonotype has only a few counts. The rearrangement uses TRBV7-2 and TRBJ2-1, with D possibly called TRBD1 or TRBD2 (5 bases each). CDR1 and CDR2 from the germline V gene are SGHTA and FQGNSA. CDR3 length: 15 residues. Between the trimmed V and J ends, which lost 8 bases and 0 bases, there was a span of 14 bases. The CDR3 region has the DNA TGTGCCAGCGGCCGGGACCGTAGCTCCTACAATGAGCAGTTCTTC. It specifies CASGRDRSSYNEQFF.

The V gene is TRBV19, the J gene TRBJ1-1; a possible D gene is TRBD1 (5 bases). The germline CDR1 and CDR2 sequences are LNHDA and SQIVND (reference sequence). V was trimmed by 3 bases and J by 1 base, leaving 12 bases between them. CDR3 length: 15 amino acids. The CDR3 nucleotides are TGTGCCAGTAGTATCCGACGGAGGGGGAACACTGAAGCTTTCTTT. Amino acid sequence: CASSIRRRGNTEAFF.

The chain links TRBV10-3 to TRBJ1-4; a possible D gene is TRBD1 (5 bases). CDR1 ENHRY and CDR2 SYGVKD come from the germline V gene. The CDR3 covers 12 residues. V lost 4 bases to trimming and J lost 8 bases, with 8 bases between them. DNA of the CDR3: TGTGCCATCAGTGGGGACTCAGAAAAACTGTTTTTT. Its translation: CAISGDSEKLFF.

The chain couples TRBV12-3 or TRBV12-4 to TRBJ1-2; TRBD1 aligns across 7 bases. This CDR3 is built from 13 residues. Germline trimming cut 5 bases from V and 8 bases from J; bases unmatched to any gene: 8. The chain's CDR3 is CASSGQTGRGYTF. In nucleotides, the CDR3 is TGTGCCAGCAGTGGGCAGACAGGGCGCGGCTACACCTTC.

This chain connects TRBV12-3 or TRBV12-4 to TRBJ1-1; D gene ambiguous. This CDR3 region has 13 residues. The ends were cut back, 5 bases at V and 0 bases at J, with 7 bases in the middle. The CDR3 nucleotides read TGTGCCAGCAGTATCCTGATGAACACTGAAGCTTTCTTT. Translating it yields CASSILMNTEAFF.

In its sample, this clonotype was seen many times. The gene calls are TRBV6-2 or TRBV6-3 and TRBJ2-2, with D possibly called TRBD1 or TRBD2 (5 bases each). Germline CDR1 and CDR2: MNHEY and SVGEGT. V lost 5 bases, J lost 3 bases, and 13 bases lay in between. The CDR3 runs 15 residues. The CDR3 DNA reads TGTGCCAGCAGTCTCGGGACGAGGGACACCGGGGAGCTGTTTTTT. It codes for CASSLGTRDTGELFF.

The rearrangement uses TRBV7-2 and TRBJ1-2; D unresolved. The CDR3 spans 13 residues. Germline V gene lookup returns CDR1 SGHTA and CDR2 FQGNSA. Trimming took 0 bases from V and 4 from J, leaving 6 bases between them. DNA for the CDR3: TGTGCCAGCAGCTTAGCAGGGATCTATGGCTACACCTTC. Translating it yields CASSLAGIYGYTF.

Regarding this clonotype: The junction shows a germline mismatch at one end, possibly a read error. V is TRBV5-8 and J is TRBJ2-1; D is undetermined. CDR3 length equals 11 residues. Germline-derived CDR1 and CDR2 are SGHTS and YDEGEE. The CDR3 bases are TGTGCCAGCATCTCCCCCAATGGGCAGTTCTTC. It yields the protein CASISPNGQFF.